Presented here are 27 T cell receptor beta chains from one specimen sequenced in a study of T cells in Graves' hyperthyroidism and ophthalmopathy. The CDR3 regions of TCR beta were amplified from RNA transcripts. The HTBI primer set was used in a first-round RT-PCR of the TCR CDR3. MiXCR was run by TCRdb on the multiplex PCR reads, yielding one entry per CDR3 protein. The table lists 530,000 or so distinct CDR3 sequences, about half of them singletons. Sequencing was carried out using peripheral blood or thyroid tissue (not recorded which). The source is a woman aged 18-35 years with Graves' hyperthyroidism.

This clonotype was recorded many times. The rearrangement uses TRBV5-1 and TRBJ1-2; D is undetermined. From germline, CDR1 is SGHRS and CDR2 YFSETQ. V lost 0 bases, J lost 2 bases, and 8 bases lay in between. The CDR3 is 14 residues long. This CDR3 is CASSLGLVNYGYTF. The CDR3 DNA reads TGCGCCAGCAGCTTGGGTCTCGTAAACTATGGCTACACCTTC.

As to this clonotype: This may be a read error, as it is one base from a much larger clone. This chain links TRBV6-6 with TRBJ2-3; the D is unclear. V lost 5 bases and J lost 4, with 7 bases in between. From germline, CDR1 is MNHNY and CDR2 SVGAGI (reference sequence). This CDR3 contains 12 residues. The CDR3 sequence: CASSELSDTQYF. DNA of the CDR3: TGTGCCAGCAGTGAATTGTCAGATACGCAGTATTTT.

This clonotype was counted many times. The V and J genes are TRBV12-3 or TRBV12-4 and TRBJ1-5; D is ambiguous. The CDR3 extends over 13 amino acids. With 7 bases removed from V and 7 bases from J, the gap between germline ends came to 14 bases. In DNA form, the CDR3 reads TGTGCCAGCACCAATAGCGAGGTCCAGCCCCAGCATTTT. Protein sequence: CASTNSEVQPQHF.

This chain uses TRBV7-3 with TRBJ2-7; 8 bases match TRBD1. Germline V gene data show CDR1 as SGHTA and CDR2 as FQGTGA. Trimming cost V 11 bases and J 7 bases; bases outside gene matches: 19. This CDR3 is 15 amino acids long. CDR3 region: CAWSLQTGAPFEQYF. CDR3 in DNA: TGTGCCTGGAGTCTCCAGACAGGGGCCCCTTTTGAGCAGTACTTC.

This clonotype occurred many times. The rearrangement uses TRBV7-2 and TRBJ2-7; no clear D. V was cut by 2 bases and J by 3 bases, with 5 bases left in between. This CDR3 has 12 residues. Looked up from germline, CDR1 is SGHTA and CDR2 is FQGNSA. This CDR3 reads CASSLQVYEQYF. In DNA, the CDR3 is TGTGCCAGCAGCTTACAAGTCTACGAGCAGTACTTC.

This clonotype was counted at least ten times. V is TRBV5-1 and J is TRBJ1-1; D gene uncertain. The CDR3 length is 16 residues. The germline V and J ends were trimmed by 0 bases and 0 bases, with 12 bases remaining between them. Germline V gene sequence: CDR1 SGHRS, CDR2 YFSETQ. CDR3 coding DNA: TGCGCCAGCAGCTTGGACTCACTCTCGATGAACACTGAAGCTTTCTTT. Translated: CASSLDSLSMNTEAFF.

This clonotype was observed a single time. Germline and junction disagree at one end, which may indicate a read error. The rearrangement uses TRBV4-1 and TRBJ2-7; 7 nucleotides agree with TRBD2. The CDR3 runs to 17 residues. Germline V lookup: CDR1 MGHRA, CDR2 YSYEKL. This CDR3 reads CASGQLHRDYNHYEQYF. The CDR3 DNA reads as TGCGCCAGCGGCCAACTTCACCGGGACTACAACCATTACGAGCAGTACTTC.

The J gene is TRBJ1-1, the V gene TRBV29-1; D possibly corresponds to TRBD1 (6 bases). The CDR3 length is 15 residues. Germline loops: CDR1 SQVTM, CDR2 ANQGSEA. V was trimmed by 0 bases and J by 14 bases, leaving 25 bases between them. The DNA for the CDR3 is TGCAGCGTTGAAGATCTGTCAGGGGCGGACAATGAGCAGTTCTTT. The encoded protein is CSVEDLSGADNEQFF.

This chain links TRBV20-1 with TRBJ2-1, with D possibly being TRBD2 (5 bases). The CDR3 spans 12 residues. In germline, CDR1 is DFQATT, CDR2 SNEGSKA (reference sequence). V was pared by 6 bases and J by 4 bases, with 10 bases between. The CDR3 region is CSARGLYNEQFF. The CDR3 nucleotides read TGCAGTGCCCGAGGGCTTTACAATGAGCAGTTCTTC.

The J gene is TRBJ1-2, the V gene TRBV7-8, with D perhaps matching TRBD1 (5 bases). V lost 1 base to trimming and J lost 4 bases, with 10 bases between them. CDR3 size: 14 residues. Germline CDR1 is SGHVS and CDR2 is FQNEAQ. The CDR3 DNA follows: TGTGCCAGCAGCTTAGAGGGGACGGGCTATGGCTACACCTTC. Its protein is CASSLEGTGYGYTF.

This chain uses TRBV2 with TRBJ2-6; 7 positions match TRBD1. After removal of 8 bases from V and 0 bases from J, the junction contained 4 bases not matched to a gene. The CDR3 is 15 amino acids. CDR1 and CDR2 (germline): SNHLY, FYNNEI. CDR3 nucleotide sequence: TGTGCCAGCTGTAGGGACAGCTCTGGGGCCAACGTCCTGACTTTC. It specifies CASCRDSSGANVLTF.

This clonotype was seen repeatedly, ten times or more. The rearrangement links TRBV20-1 to TRBJ1-5; no reliable D call. Per germline, CDR1 DFQATT and CDR2 SNEGSKA (reference sequence). The V gene lost 3 bases and the J gene lost 2 bases, with 8 bases spanning the gap. The CDR3 has 13 residues. The CDR3: CSARSSGNQPQHF. Written as DNA, the CDR3 is TGCAGTGCTAGGAGTAGCGGCAATCAGCCCCAGCATTTT.

V gene TRBV14 combines with J gene TRBJ2-1; D ambiguous. The CDR3 is 12 residues long. Per germline, CDR1 SGHDN and CDR2 FVKESK. V gave up 4 bases and J gave up 4 bases, with 5 bases separating them. The CDR3, as DNA: TGTGCCAGCAGCCCCCAATACAATGAGCAGTTCTTC. Its translation is CASSPQYNEQFF.

This clonotype was seen many times. The V call is TRBV12-3 or TRBV12-4, the J call TRBJ2-7; the D is unclear. The CDR3 runs 12 residues. Between the trimmed V and J ends, which lost 6 bases and 4 bases, there was a span of 10 bases. CDR3 nucleotide sequence: TGTGCCAGCAGCCTCCGACATTACGAGCAGTACTTC. Its translation: CASSLRHYEQYF.

This clonotype has only a few counts. CDR3 region: CASSPPPGLYEQYF. For the CDR3, the DNA is TGTGCCAGCTCACCACCCCCGGGACTCTACGAGCAGTACTTC. This chain uses TRBV7-9 with TRBJ2-7, with TRBD2 as a possible D gene (6 bases). The germline V gene has CDR1 SEHNR and CDR2 FQNEAQ (reference sequence). The germline V and J ends were trimmed by 8 bases and 3 bases, with 17 bases remaining between them. The CDR3 sequence is 14 residues long.

This clonotype was counted between two and nine times. The chain uses TRBV6-5 and TRBJ2-7; 9 nucleotides agree with TRBD1. The CDR3 is 17 residues long. The trim removed 6 bases at V and 5 bases at J, leaving 17 bases unmatched. Germline assignment: CDR1 MNHEY and CDR2 SVGAGI. Here the CDR3 DNA reads TGTGCCAGCAGACCGGACAGGGGAAGTTTATTAGCCGACGAGCAGTACTTC. Protein: CASRPDRGSLLADEQYF.

The chain uses TRBV10-1 and TRBJ2-1, with TRBD1 identical over 7 bases. There are 15 residues in the CDR3. CDR1 WNHNN and CDR2 SYGVQD come from the germline V gene (reference sequence). J lost 3 bases, V lost 4 bases, and 6 bases had no gene match. The CDR3 sequence: CASSGQGVSYNEQFF. In nucleotides, the CDR3 is TGCGCCAGCAGTGGTCAGGGGGTGAGCTACAATGAGCAGTTCTTC.

This clonotype was observed many times. The chain employs TRBV10-3 and TRBJ1-5; possible D gene TRBD1, 5 bases. V was clipped by 0 bases and J by 4 bases, with 16 bases between them. CDR3 size: 17 residues. Per germline, CDR1 ENHRY and CDR2 SYGVKD. The CDR3 spells CAISESYDTGDNQPQHF. The DNA of the CDR3 is TGTGCCATCAGTGAGTCTTATGATACAGGAGATAATCAGCCCCAGCATTTT.

J is TRBJ1-2 and V is TRBV25-1, with 9 bases aligning to TRBD1. The CDR3 consists of 15 residues. Per the germline V gene, CDR1 is MGHDK and CDR2 is SYGVNS. Unmatched junction bases numbered 8, after V lost 5 bases and J lost 4 bases. The CDR3 bases are TGTGCCAGCAGTCGGGACAGGGACGGGGCCTATGGCTACACCTTC. Residues: CASSRDRDGAYGYTF.

The chain couples TRBV28 to TRBJ1-1; D is unresolved. Germline V lookup: CDR1 MDHEN, CDR2 SYDVKM. Trimming pared 7 bases from V and 0 bases from J, leaving 18 bases between. This CDR3 contains 16 residues. This CDR3 reads CASIPQARGMNTEAFF. The CDR3 region has the DNA TGTGCCAGCATCCCTCAGGCAAGAGGCATGAACACTGAAGCTTTCTTT.

Points on this clonotype: The junction and the germline gene differ at one end; a read error may be behind it. J is TRBJ1-2 and V is TRBV5-5, with TRBD1 matching 8 bases. CDR3 length: 15 amino acids. Germline CDR1 reads SGHKS; CDR2 reads YYEKEE (reference sequence). CDR3 sequence: CASSQGQGLFYGYTF. The DNA for the CDR3 is TGCGCCAGCAGCCAAGGACAGGGTCTCTTCTATGGCTACACCTTC.

The V call is TRBV20-1, the J call TRBJ1-5; 7 nucleotides match TRBD1. Germline values: CDR1 DFQATT, CDR2 SNEGSKA (reference sequence). The CDR3 has 15 amino acids. Germline trimming cut 3 bases from V and 3 bases from J; bases unmatched to any gene: 8. The CDR3: CSARVQGRYNQPQHF. CDR3 DNA: TGCAGTGCTAGGGTACAGGGGAGATACAATCAGCCCCAGCATTTT.

The sample holds a few counts of this clonotype. The chain has TRBV27 and TRBJ1-6; D unclear. V was cut by 2 bases and J by 8 bases, with 10 bases left in between. This CDR3 has 14 residues. CDR1 and CDR2 (germline): MNHEY, SMNVEV (reference sequence). Written as DNA, the CDR3 is TGTGCCAGCAGTTTAGAACCATTGGATTCACCCCTCCACTTT. Translating gives CASSLEPLDSPLHF.

In regard to this clonotype: This CDR3 fails to terminate in the conserved phenylalanine or tryptophan, so it likely reflects a read error. The DNA is omitted, as the CDR3 cannot be located on it reliably, and the CDR3 follows TCRdb's listing. The CDR3 sequence is CASSLDLTGG. The gene calls are TRBV11-2 and TRBJ2-7; the table's D call, TRBD1, has no DNA check behind it. Germline loops: CDR1 SGHAT, CDR2 FQNNGV. Ends included, the CDR3 has 10 residues.

This clonotype was seen only once. The chain recombines TRBV2 with TRBJ1-2; tentatively, D is TRBD1 (6 bases). The CDR3 totals 14 residues. V was trimmed by 6 bases and J by 4 bases, leaving 15 bases between them. Germline V lookup: CDR1 SNHLY, CDR2 FYNNEI. The CDR3 DNA follows: TGTGCCAGCAGGTTACAGGGAGGATTCTATGGCTACACCTTC. Its translation is CASRLQGGFYGYTF.

The rearrangement joins TRBV27 to TRBJ2-7; 8 bases agree with TRBD2. CDR1 MNHEY and CDR2 SMNVEV come from the germline V gene (reference sequence). V gave up 8 bases and J gave up 4 bases; unmatched junction bases: 4. This CDR3 region has 12 residues. The CDR3 loop is CASYGGAYEQYF. CDR3 nucleotide sequence: TGTGCCAGCTACGGGGGGGCTTACGAGCAGTACTTC.

This clonotype was seen at least ten times. The V and J genes are TRBV5-4 and TRBJ2-5; 10 bases map to TRBD2. V was pared by 4 bases and J by 5 bases, with 11 bases of the junction left unmatched. Germline values: CDR1 SGHNT, CDR2 YYREEE (reference sequence). CDR3 length: 16 amino acids. DNA for the CDR3: TGTGCCAGCAGCCCTAACCTAGCGGGAGTGGGCGAGACCCAGTACTTC. Translating it yields CASSPNLAGVGETQYF.